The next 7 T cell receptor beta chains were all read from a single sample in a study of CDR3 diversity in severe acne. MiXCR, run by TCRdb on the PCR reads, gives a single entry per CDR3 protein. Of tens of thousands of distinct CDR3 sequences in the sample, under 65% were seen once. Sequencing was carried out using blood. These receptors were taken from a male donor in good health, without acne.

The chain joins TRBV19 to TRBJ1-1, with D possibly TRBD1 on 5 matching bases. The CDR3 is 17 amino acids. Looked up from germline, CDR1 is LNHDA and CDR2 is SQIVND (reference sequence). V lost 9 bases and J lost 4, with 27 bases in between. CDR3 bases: TGTGCCAGCCATAAAGGGGCAGGGCGGATGTCGGGCACTGAAGCTTTCTTT. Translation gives CASHKGAGRMSGTEAFF. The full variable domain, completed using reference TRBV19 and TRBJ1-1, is DGGITQSPKYLFRKEGQNVTLSCEQNLNHDAMYWYRQDPGQGLRLIYYSQIVNDFQKGDIAEGYSVSREKKESFPLTVTSAQKNPTAFYLCASHKGAGRMSGTEAFFGQGTRLTVV.

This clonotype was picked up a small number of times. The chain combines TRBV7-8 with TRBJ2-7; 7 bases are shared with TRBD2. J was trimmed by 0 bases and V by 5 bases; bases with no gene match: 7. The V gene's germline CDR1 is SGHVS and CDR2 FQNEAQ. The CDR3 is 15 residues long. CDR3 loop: CASSRSGGGSYEQYF. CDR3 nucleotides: TGTGCCAGCAGCCGCTCGGGCGGGGGCTCCTACGAGCAGTACTTC.

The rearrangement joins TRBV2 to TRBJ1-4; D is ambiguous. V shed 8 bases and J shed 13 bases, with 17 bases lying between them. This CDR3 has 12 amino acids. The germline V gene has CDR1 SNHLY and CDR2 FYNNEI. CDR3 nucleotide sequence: TGTGCCAGCGCCCGAGGAGCTAAGAGACTGTTTTTT. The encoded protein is CASARGAKRLFF. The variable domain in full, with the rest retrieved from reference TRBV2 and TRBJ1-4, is EPEVTQTPSHQVTQMGQEVILRCVPISNHLYFYWYRQILGQKVEFLVSFYNNEISEKSEIFDDQFSVERPDGSNFTLKIRSTKLEDSAMYFCASARGAKRLFFGSGTQLSVL.

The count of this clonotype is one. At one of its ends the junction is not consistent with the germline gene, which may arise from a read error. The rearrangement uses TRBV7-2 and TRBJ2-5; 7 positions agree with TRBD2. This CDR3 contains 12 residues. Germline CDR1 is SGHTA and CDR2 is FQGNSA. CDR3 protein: CACSLGGLIQYF. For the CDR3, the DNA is TGTGCCTGCAGCTTGGGGGGACTAATCCAGTACTTC.

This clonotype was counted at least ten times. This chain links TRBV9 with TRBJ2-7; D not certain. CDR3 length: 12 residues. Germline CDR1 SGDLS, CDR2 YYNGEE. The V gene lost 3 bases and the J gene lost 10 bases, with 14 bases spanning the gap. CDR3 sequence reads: CASSGPRLIQYF. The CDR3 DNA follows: TGTGCCAGCAGCGGCCCGCGGTTGATTCAGTACTTC.

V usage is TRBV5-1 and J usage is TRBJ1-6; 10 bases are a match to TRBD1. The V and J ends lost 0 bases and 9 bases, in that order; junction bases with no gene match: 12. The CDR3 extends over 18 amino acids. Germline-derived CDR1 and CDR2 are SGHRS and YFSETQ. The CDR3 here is CASSLDGWGTGVPSPLHF. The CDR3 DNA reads TGCGCCAGCAGCTTGGACGGGTGGGGGACAGGGGTGCCTTCACCCCTCCACTTT.

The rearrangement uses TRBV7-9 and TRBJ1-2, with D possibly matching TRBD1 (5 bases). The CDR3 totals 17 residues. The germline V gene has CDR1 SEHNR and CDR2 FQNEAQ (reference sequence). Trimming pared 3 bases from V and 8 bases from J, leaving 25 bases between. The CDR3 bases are TGTGCCAGCAGCTTGGGCCTAGGTCAGGGCCGACCGGGGGGCTACACCTTC. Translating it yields CASSLGLGQGRPGGYTF.